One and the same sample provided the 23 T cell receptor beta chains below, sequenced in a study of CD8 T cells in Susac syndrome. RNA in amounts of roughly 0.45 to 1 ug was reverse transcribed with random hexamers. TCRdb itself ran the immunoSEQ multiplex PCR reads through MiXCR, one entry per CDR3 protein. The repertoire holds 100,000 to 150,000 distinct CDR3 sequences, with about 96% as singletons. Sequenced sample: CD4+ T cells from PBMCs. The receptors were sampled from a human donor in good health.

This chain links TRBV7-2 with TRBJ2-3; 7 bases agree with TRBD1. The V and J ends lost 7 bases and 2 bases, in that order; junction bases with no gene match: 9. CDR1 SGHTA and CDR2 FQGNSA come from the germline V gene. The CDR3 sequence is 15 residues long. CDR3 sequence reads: CASNLRDSYTDTQYF. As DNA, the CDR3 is TGTGCCAGCAACCTCCGGGACAGCTACACAGATACGCAGTATTTT.

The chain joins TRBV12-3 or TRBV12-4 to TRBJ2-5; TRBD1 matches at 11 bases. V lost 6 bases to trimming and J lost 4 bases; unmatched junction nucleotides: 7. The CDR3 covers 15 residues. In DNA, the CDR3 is TGTGCCAGCAGCCCCCCGGGACAGGGGGTAGAGACCCAGTACTTC. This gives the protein CASSPPGQGVETQYF.

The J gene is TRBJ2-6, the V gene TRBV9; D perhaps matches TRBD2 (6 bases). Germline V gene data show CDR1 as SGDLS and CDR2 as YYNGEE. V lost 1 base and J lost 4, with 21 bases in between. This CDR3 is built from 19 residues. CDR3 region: CASSVNPRRVGGGANVLTF. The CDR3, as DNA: TGTGCCAGCAGCGTAAATCCAAGGAGGGTAGGAGGAGGGGCCAACGTCCTGACTTTC.

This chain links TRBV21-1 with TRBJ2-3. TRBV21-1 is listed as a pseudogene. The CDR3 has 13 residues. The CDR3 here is CASSMKYTDTQYF. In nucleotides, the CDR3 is TGTGCCAGCAGCATGAAGTACACAGATACGCAGTATTTT.

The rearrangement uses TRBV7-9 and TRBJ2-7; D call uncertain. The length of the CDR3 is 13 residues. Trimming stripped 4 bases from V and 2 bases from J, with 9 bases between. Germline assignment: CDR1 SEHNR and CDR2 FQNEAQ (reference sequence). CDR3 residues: CASSSSGTYEQYF. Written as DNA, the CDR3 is TGTGCCAGCAGCTCTAGTGGTACCTACGAGCAGTACTTC.

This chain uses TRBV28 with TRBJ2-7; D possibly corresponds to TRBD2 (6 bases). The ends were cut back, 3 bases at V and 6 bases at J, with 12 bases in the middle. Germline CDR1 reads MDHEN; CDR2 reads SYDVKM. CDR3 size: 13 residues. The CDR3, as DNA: TGTGCCAGCAGTTTGCAGGGACTCAGCGAGCAGTACTTC. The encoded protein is CASSLQGLSEQYF.

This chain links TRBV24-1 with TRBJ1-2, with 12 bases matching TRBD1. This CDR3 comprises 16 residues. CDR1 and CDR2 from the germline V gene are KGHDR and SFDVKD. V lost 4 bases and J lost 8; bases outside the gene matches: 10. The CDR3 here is CATSEAGTGGSGGYTF. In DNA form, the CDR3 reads TGTGCCACCAGTGAGGCCGGGACAGGGGGCAGCGGCGGCTACACCTTC.

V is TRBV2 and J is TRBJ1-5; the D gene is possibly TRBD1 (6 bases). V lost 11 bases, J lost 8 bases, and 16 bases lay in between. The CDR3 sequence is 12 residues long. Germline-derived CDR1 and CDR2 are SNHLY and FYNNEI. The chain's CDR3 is CAAGGPAEPQHF. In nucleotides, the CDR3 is TGTGCCGCGGGGGGGCCTGCTGAGCCCCAGCATTTT.

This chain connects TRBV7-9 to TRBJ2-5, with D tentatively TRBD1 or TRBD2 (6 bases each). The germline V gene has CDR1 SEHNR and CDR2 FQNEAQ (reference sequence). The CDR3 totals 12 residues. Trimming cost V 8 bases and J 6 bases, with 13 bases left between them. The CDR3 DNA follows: TGTGCCAGCGGAGGGGGTGAGAAGACCCAGTACTTC. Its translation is CASGGGEKTQYF.

The CDR3 protein is CASSLEGHRGRTGELFF. The CDR3 DNA follows: TGTGCCAGCAGCTTAGAAGGTCACCGGGGGCGTACCGGGGAGCTGTTTTTT. The chain is built from TRBV7-9 and TRBJ2-2; D possibly uses TRBD1 or TRBD2 (6 bases each). CDR3 length: 17 residues. Germline assignment: CDR1 SEHNR and CDR2 FQNEAQ (reference sequence). V gave up 1 base and J gave up 5 bases, with 17 bases separating them.

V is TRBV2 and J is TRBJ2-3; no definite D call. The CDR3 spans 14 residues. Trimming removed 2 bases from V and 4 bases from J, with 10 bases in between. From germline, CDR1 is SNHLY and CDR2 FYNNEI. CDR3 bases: TGTGCCAGCAGTGAAAGGACCCCGCCAGATACGCAGTATTTT. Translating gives CASSERTPPDTQYF.

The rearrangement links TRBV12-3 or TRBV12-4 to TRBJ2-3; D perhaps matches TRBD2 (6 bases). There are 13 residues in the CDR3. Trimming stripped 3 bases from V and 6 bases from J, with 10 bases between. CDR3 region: CASSFTGGDTQYF. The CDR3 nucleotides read TGTGCCAGCAGTTTTACCGGAGGGGATACGCAGTATTTT.

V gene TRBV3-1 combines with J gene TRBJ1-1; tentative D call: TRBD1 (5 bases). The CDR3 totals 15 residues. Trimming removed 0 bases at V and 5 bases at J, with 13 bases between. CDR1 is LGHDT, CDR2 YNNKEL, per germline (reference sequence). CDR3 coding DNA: TGTGCCAGCAGCCAAGAGGGTTTTAGGGGTACTGAAGCTTTCTTT. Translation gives CASSQEGFRGTEAFF.

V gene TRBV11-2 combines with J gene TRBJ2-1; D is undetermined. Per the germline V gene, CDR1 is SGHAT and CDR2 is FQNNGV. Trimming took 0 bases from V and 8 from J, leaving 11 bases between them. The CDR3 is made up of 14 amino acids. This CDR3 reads CASSLEAELYEQFF. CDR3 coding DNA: TGTGCCAGCAGCTTAGAGGCGGAACTCTATGAGCAGTTCTTC.

The CDR3 here is CSASAVTYEQYF. CDR3 nucleotides: TGCAGTGCTTCCGCTGTCACCTACGAGCAGTACTTC. The chain couples TRBV20-1 to TRBJ2-7; D unclear. The CDR3 length is 12 residues. Trimming shortened V by 5 bases and J by 2 bases, and 10 bases separated the two germline ends. The germline V gene has CDR1 DFQATT and CDR2 SNEGSKA (reference sequence).

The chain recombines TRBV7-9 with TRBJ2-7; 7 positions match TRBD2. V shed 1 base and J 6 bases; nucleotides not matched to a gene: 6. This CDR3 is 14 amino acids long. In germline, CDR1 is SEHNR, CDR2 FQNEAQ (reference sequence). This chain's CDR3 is CASSLGLAETEQYF. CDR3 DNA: TGTGCCAGCAGCTTAGGGCTAGCGGAGACCGAGCAGTACTTC.

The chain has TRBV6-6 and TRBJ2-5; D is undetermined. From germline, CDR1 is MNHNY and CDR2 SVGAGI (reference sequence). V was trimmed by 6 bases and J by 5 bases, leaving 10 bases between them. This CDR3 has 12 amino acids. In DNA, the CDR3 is TGTGCCAGCAGCCTAAAGGCGGAGACCCAGTACTTC. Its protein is CASSLKAETQYF.

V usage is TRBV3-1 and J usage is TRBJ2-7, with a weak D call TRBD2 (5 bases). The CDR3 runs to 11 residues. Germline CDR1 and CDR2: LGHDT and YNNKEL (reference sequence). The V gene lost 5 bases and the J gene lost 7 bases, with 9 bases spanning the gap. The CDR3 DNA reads TGTGCCAGCAGCACGACGGGGGAGCAGTACTTC. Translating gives CASSTTGEQYF.

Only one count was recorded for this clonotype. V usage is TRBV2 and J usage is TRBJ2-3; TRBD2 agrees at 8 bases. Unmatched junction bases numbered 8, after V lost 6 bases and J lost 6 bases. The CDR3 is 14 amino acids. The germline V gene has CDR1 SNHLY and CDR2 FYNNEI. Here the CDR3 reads CASSGTRVQDTQYF. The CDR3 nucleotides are TGTGCCAGCAGCGGGACTAGGGTACAGGATACGCAGTATTTT.

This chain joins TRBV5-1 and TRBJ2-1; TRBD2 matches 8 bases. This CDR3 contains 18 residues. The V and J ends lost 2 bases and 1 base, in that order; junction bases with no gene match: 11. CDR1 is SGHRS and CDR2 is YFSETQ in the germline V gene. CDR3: CASSFLLRGGVSYNEQFF. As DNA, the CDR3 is TGCGCCAGCAGCTTTCTTCTCCGGGGGGGGGTTTCCTACAATGAGCAGTTCTTC.

This chain's CDR3 is CSVEVLDRAAFF. The CDR3 DNA follows: TGCAGCGTTGAAGTCTTGGACAGGGCGGCTTTCTTT. The chain recombines TRBV29-1 with TRBJ1-1, with TRBD1 matching over 8 bases. There are 12 residues in the CDR3. J was trimmed by 11 bases and V by 1 base; bases with no gene match: 6. Germline-derived CDR1 and CDR2 are SQVTM and ANQGSEA.

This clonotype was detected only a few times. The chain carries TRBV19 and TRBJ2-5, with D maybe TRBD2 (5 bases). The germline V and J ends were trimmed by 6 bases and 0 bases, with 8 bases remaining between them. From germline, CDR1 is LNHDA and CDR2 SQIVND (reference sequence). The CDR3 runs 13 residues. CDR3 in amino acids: CASSREYQETQYF. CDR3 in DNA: TGTGCCAGTAGCCGGGAATACCAAGAGACCCAGTACTTC.

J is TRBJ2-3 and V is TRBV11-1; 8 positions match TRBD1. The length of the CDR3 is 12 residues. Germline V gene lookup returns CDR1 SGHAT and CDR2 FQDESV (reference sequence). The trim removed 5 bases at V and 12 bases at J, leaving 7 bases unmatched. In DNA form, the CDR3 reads TGTGCCAGCAGCGAGGACAGGGTTGGTCAGTATTTT. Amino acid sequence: CASSEDRVGQYF.